A selection of T cell receptor beta chains follows, all from one sample in a study of T-cell memory formation after mild COVID-19. TCRdb re-called the 5' RACE reads with MiXCR, one entry per CDR3 protein. The table includes over 45,000 distinct CDR3 sequences, 25% to 35% detected once. Sequencing was performed on PBMCs or a T cell subset sorted from them (not recorded which). The origin of the receptors is a man aged 18-30 years who had mild COVID-19 (a few samples of this study predate the infection). Cell type and time point are not known. CDR3s include the opening cysteine and the closing phenylalanine or tryptophan. A D gene is named only where the DNA matches it firmly. Part of the rows lack a size; the others show once, few, many or a class for expanded clones.

>TRBV7-2|-|-|TRBJ1-1
TGTGCCAGCACGGAGCTCACTGAAGCTTTCTTT
CASTELTEAFF
>TRBV4-1|few|TRBD1|TRBJ2-7
TGCGCCAGCAGCCAAGGACAGGGGGCGTGGGAGCAGTACTTC
CASSQGQGAWEQYF
>TRBV6-5|-|TRBD1|TRBJ1-2
TGTGCCAGCAGTTACTCAGGATCGGCAGGGGGCCATGGCTACACCTTC
CASSYSGSAGGHGYTF
>TRBV4-1|-|-|TRBJ1-1
TGCGCCAGCAGCCAAGAACAGAACACTGAAGCTTTCTTT
CASSQEQNTEAFF
>TRBV6-2/TRBV6-3|-|-|TRBJ2-1
TGTGCCAGCAGTTACTCGATCCGGGACACCTCCTACAATGAGCAGTTCTTC
CASSYSIRDTSYNEQFF
>TRBV10-3|-|TRBD1|TRBJ1-1
TGTGCCATCAGGGAGGGACAGGGGGCAACTGAAGCTTTCTTT
CAIREGQGATEAFF
>TRBV7-9|few|-|TRBJ2-5
TGTGCCAGCAGCCCCCGGGACTCCGAGGAGACCCAGTACTTC
CASSPRDSEETQYF
>TRBV7-9|-|-|TRBJ2-7
TGTGCCAGCAGCTTAGGTCTTCTGGGGGACGAGCAGTACTTC
CASSLGLLGDEQYF
>TRBV7-9|-|-|TRBJ2-7
TGTGCCAGCAGCCTTACTAATACTGATTCCGAGCAGTACTTC
CASSLTNTDSEQYF
>TRBV6-5|-|-|TRBJ1-1
TGTGCCAGCAGCCACGGGGGGAACACTGAAGCTTTCTTT
CASSHGGNTEAFF
>TRBV5-1|few|TRBD2|TRBJ2-3
TGCGCCAGCAGCTTTGTATCTAGCGGGGACACAGATACGCAGTATTTT
CASSFVSSGDTDTQYF
>TRBV12-3/TRBV12-4|few|-|TRBJ1-5
TGTGCCAGCAGTACGGACAGATATCAGCCCCAGCATTTT
CASSTDRYQPQHF
>TRBV12-3/TRBV12-4|-|-|TRBJ2-1
TGTGCCAGCAGTTTTCTACGGAATGAGCAGTTCTTC
CASSFLRNEQFF
>TRBV4-1|-|-|TRBJ1-1
TGCGCCAGCAGCCAAGATTTGGGGGGAGGCACTGAAGCTTTCTTT
CASSQDLGGGTEAFF
>TRBV4-3|many|-|TRBJ2-3
TGCGCCAGCAGCCAAGATCTTGATACGCAGTATTTT
CASSQDLDTQYF
>TRBV25-1|-|-|TRBJ2-7
TGTGCCAGCCAAAAGGTTGCTGATTCCTACGAGCAGTACTTC
CASQKVADSYEQYF
>TRBV6-6|-|-|TRBJ1-5
TGTGCCAGTAGTCGGGCTTTTACCAATCAGCCCCAGCATTTT
CASSRAFTNQPQHF
>TRBV12-3/TRBV12-4|few|-|TRBJ1-1
TGTGCCAGCAACCTAAGGGGGTCGGACACTGAAGCTTTCTTT
CASNLRGSDTEAFF
>TRBV20-1|few|TRBD2|TRBJ2-1
TGCAGTGCTAGAGACGCTGGACTAGCCCCCCATGAGCAGTTCTTC
CSARDAGLAPHEQFF
>TRBV7-3|few|-|TRBJ2-7
TGTGCCAGCAGCTTCGGGGGAATGCCCTACGAGCAGTACTTC
CASSFGGMPYEQYF
>TRBV15|once|-|TRBJ2-3
TGTGCCACCAGCAGAGAAACGGGGGGACAGGATACGCAGTATTTT
CATSRETGGQDTQYF
>TRBV2|many|-|TRBJ2-3
TGTGCCAGCAGTGAAGGACGGGGGTCAAGCACAGATACGCAGTATTTT
CASSEGRGSSTDTQYF
>TRBV5-1|-|TRBD1|TRBJ2-7
TGCGCCAGCAGCCACCGACAGGGCCACTACGAGCAGTACTTC
CASSHRQGHYEQYF
>TRBV7-9|-|-|TRBJ1-1
TGTGCCAGCAGTACAGGCGTGGGCCTTGAAGCTTTCTTT
CASSTGVGLEAFF
>TRBV20-1|few|TRBD2|TRBJ2-3
TGCAGTGCTTCTAGCGGGGGGCCTACAACGTTCACAGATACGCAGTATTTT
CSASSGGPTTFTDTQYF
>TRBV7-8|few|TRBD1|TRBJ1-2
TGTGCCAGCAGCTCGCCACCGGACAGGGCGGGCGATGGCTACACCTTC
CASSSPPDRAGDGYTF
>TRBV20-1|-|TRBD1|TRBJ1-1
TGCAGTGCTAGTACCCCGGACAGGTGGTTGGGAACTGAAGCTTTCTTT
CSASTPDRWLGTEAFF
>TRBV27|-|-|TRBJ2-1
TGTGCCAGCAGTTTATCAGTCTTGGGGGCCTACAATGAGCAGTTCTTC
CASSLSVLGAYNEQFF
>TRBV7-9|few|-|TRBJ2-7
TGTGCCAGCAGCAACCACTTCCGCTGTCAAGTCCAGTTCTACGGGCTCTCGGAGAATGGCGAGCAGTACTTC
CASSNHFRCQVQFYGLSENGEQYF
>TRBV7-8|-|-|TRBJ2-3
TGTGCCAGCAGCCTATCCGGGATGTTGGGGGATACGCAGTATTTT
CASSLSGMLGDTQYF
>TRBV27|-|-|TRBJ2-5
TGTGCCAGCAGTTTACAGGGTAGATGGGAGACCCAGTACTTC
CASSLQGRWETQYF
>TRBV6-2/TRBV6-3|-|TRBD1|TRBJ2-2
TGTGCCAGCAGTTATCAGAGGGGGCGTACCGGGGAGCTGTTTTTT
CASSYQRGRTGELFF
>TRBV12-3/TRBV12-4|-|-|TRBJ1-2
TGTGCCAGCAGAACGACAGGTCGAGTTTCTGGCTACACCTTC
CASRTTGRVSGYTF
>TRBV5-1|few|TRBD1|TRBJ2-5
TGCGCCAGCAGCGACCCAACAGGGGCGGTAGAAGAGACCCAGTACTTC
CASSDPTGAVEETQYF
>TRBV7-7|few|TRBD1|TRBJ2-7
TGTGCCAGCAGCCACGGGACAGGGCTCTACGAGCAGTACTTC
CASSHGTGLYEQYF